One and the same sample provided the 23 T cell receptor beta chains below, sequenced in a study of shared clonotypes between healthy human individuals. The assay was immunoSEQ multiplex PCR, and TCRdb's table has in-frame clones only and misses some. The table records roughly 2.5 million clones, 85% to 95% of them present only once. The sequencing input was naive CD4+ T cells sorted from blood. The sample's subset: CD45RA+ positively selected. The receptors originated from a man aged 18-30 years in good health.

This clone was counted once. CDR3: CASSRTTGGSANTGELFF. CDR3 bases: TGTGCCAGCTCGCGGACGACAGGGGGCTCCGCGAACACCGGGGAGCTGTTTTTT. The rearrangement uses TRBV18 and TRBJ2-2; 10 nucleotides match TRBD1. This CDR3 spans 18 amino acids. The germline gives CDR1 KGHSH, CDR2 LQKENI. J was trimmed by 0 bases and V by 6 bases; bases with no gene match: 10.

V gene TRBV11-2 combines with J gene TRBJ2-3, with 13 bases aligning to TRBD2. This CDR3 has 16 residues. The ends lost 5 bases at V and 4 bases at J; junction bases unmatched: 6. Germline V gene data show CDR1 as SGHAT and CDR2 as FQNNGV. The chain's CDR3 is CASSPGTSGTSDTQYF. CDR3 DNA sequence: TGTGCCAGCAGCCCAGGGACTAGCGGGACTTCAGATACGCAGTATTTT.

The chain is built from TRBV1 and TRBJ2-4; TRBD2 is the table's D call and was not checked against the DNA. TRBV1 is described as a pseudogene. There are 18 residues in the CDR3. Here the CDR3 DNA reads TGCACCAGCAGCCAAGATCGCCTACCTGCCGGGGACAAAAACATTCAGTACTTC. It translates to CTSSQDRLPAGDKNIQYF.

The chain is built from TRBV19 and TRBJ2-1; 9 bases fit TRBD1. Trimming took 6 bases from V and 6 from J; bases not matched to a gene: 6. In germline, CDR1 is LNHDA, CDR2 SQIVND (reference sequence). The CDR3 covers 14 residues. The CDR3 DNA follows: TGTGCCAGTAGGGGACAGGGTGAAGGCAATGAGCAGTTCTTC. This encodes CASRGQGEGNEQFF.

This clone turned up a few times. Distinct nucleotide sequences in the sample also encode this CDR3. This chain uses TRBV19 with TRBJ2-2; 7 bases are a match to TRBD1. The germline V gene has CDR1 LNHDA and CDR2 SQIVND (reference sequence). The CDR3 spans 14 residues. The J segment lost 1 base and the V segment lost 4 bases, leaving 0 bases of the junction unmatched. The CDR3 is CASSRTGNTGELFF. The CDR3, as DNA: TGTGCCAGTAGTAGGACAGGGAACACCGGGGAGCTGTTTTTT.

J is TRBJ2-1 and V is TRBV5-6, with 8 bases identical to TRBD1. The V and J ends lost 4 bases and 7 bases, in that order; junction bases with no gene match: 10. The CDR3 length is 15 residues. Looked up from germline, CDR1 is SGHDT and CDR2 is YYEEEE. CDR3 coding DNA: TGTGCCAGCAGCCCCGGGACAGGAGCGTGGAATGAGCAGTTCTTC. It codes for CASSPGTGAWNEQFF.

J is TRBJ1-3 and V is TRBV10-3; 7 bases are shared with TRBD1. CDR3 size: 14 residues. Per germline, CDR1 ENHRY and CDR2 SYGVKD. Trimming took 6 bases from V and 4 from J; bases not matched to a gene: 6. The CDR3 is CAISATGFGNTIYF. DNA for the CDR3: TGTGCCATCAGCGCGACAGGGTTCGGAAACACCATATATTTT.

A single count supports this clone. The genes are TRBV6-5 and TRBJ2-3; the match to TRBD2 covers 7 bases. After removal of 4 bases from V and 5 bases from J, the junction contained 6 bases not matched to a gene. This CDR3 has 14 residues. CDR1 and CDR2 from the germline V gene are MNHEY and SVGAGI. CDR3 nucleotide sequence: TGTGCCAGCAGTTTGGGAGGGGTGGAAGATACGCAGTATTTT. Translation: CASSLGGVEDTQYF.

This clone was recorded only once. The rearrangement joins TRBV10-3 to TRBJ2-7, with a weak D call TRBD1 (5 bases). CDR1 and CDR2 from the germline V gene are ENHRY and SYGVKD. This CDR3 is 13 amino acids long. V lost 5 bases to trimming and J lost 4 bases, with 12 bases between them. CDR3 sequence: CAISINSGYEQYF. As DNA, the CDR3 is TGTGCCATCAGTATAAACTCAGGGTACGAGCAGTACTTC.

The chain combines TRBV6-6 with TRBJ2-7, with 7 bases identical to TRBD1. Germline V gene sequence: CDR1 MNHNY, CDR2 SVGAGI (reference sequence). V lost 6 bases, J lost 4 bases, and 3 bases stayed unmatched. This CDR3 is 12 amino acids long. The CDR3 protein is CASSWTGYEQYF. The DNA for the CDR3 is TGTGCCAGCAGCTGGACAGGTTACGAGCAGTACTTC.

The CDR3 DNA reads TGTGCCAGCAGCCCCAGAAGCCAAAATGAAAAACTGTTTTTT. This gives the protein CASSPRSQNEKLFF. This chain connects TRBV5-6 to TRBJ1-4, with D unclear. The CDR3 covers 14 residues. Germline loops: CDR1 SGHDT, CDR2 YYEEEE. Between the trimmed V and J ends, which lost 4 bases and 5 bases, there was a span of 12 bases.

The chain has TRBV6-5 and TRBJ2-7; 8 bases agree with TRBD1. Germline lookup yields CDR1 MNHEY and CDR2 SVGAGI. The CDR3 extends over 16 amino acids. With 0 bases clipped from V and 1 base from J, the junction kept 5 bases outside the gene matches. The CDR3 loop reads CASSYSSWTGSYEQYF. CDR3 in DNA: TGTGCCAGCAGTTACTCCTCCTGGACAGGGTCCTACGAGCAGTACTTC.

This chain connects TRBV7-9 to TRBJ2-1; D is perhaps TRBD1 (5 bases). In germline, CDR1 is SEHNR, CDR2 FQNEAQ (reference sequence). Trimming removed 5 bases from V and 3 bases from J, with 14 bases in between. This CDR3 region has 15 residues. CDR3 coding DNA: TGTGCCAGCAGCCCCCGACAGCCCCTCTACAATGAGCAGTTCTTC. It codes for CASSPRQPLYNEQFF.

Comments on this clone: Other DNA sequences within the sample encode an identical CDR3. CDR3 sequence (DNA): TGTGCCAGCAGTTACAGTGGGGGAACAGATACGCAGTATTTT. Amino acid sequence: CASSYSGGTDTQYF. The chain uses TRBV6-5 and TRBJ2-3; TRBD1 or TRBD2 may be the D gene (5 bases each). Germline CDR1 and CDR2: MNHEY and SVGAGI. The CDR3 runs to 14 residues. V was clipped by 2 bases and J by 3 bases, with 9 bases between them.

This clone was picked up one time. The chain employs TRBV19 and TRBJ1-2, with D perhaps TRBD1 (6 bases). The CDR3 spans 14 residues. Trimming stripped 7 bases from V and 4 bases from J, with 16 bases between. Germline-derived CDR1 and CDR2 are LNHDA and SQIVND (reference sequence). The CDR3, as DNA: TGTGCCAGTATCAAAAAAGGGGGACCCTATGGCTACACCTTC. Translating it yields CASIKKGGPYGYTF.

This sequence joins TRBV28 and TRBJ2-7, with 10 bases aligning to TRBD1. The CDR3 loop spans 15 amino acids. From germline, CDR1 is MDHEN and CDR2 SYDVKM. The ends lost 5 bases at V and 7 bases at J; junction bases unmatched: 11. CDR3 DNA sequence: TGTGCCAGCAGTACCGCCGGGACAGGGGACGGGGAGCAGTACTTC. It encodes CASSTAGTGDGEQYF.

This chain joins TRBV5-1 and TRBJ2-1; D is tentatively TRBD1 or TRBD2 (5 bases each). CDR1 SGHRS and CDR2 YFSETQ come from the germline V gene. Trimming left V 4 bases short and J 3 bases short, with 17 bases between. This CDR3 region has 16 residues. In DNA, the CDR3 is TGCGCCAGCAGCCAGGGACCGACCGCAGGCTACAATGAGCAGTTCTTC. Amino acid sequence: CASSQGPTAGYNEQFF.

CDR3 amino acids: CAITDGPNTEAFF. For the CDR3, the DNA is TGTGCCATCACAGATGGACCGAACACTGAAGCTTTCTTT. The genes are TRBV10-3 and TRBJ1-1; no reliable D call. Germline V gene lookup returns CDR1 ENHRY and CDR2 SYGVKD. Trimming shortened V by 7 bases and J by 1 base, and 10 bases separated the two germline ends. This CDR3 spans 13 amino acids.

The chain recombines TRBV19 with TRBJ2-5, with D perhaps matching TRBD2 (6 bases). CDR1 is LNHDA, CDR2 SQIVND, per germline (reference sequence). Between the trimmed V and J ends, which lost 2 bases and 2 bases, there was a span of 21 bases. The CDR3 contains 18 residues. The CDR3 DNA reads TGTGCCAGTAGTATAAAGGTCGGAGGGGCCATCGGTCAAGAGACCCAGTACTTC. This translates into CASSIKVGGAIGQETQYF.

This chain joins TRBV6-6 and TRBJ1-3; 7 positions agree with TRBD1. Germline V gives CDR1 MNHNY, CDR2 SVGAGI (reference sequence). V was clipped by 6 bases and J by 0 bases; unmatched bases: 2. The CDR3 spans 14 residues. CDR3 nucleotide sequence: TGTGCCAGCAGAACAGGGGACTCTGGAAACACCATATATTTT. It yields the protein CASRTGDSGNTIYF.

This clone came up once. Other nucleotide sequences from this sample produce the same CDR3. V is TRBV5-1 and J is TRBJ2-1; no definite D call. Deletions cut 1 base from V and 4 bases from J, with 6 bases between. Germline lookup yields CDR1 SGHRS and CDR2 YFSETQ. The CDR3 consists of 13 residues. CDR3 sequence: CASSLSEYNEQFF. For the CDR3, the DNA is TGCGCCAGCAGCTTGTCTGAATACAATGAGCAGTTCTTC.

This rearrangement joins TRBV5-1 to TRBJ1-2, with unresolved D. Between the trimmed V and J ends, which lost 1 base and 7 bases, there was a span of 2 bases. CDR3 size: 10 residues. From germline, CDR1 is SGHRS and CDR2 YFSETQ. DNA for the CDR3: TGCGCCAGCAGCTTGAGTGGCTACACCTTC. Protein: CASSLSGYTF.

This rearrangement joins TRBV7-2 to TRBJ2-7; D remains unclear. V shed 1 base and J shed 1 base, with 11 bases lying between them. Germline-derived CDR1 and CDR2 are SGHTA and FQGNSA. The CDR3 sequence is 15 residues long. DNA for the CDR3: TGTGCCAGCAGCTTAGGTGGAGTCCCTTCCTACGAGCAGTACTTC. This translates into CASSLGGVPSYEQYF.